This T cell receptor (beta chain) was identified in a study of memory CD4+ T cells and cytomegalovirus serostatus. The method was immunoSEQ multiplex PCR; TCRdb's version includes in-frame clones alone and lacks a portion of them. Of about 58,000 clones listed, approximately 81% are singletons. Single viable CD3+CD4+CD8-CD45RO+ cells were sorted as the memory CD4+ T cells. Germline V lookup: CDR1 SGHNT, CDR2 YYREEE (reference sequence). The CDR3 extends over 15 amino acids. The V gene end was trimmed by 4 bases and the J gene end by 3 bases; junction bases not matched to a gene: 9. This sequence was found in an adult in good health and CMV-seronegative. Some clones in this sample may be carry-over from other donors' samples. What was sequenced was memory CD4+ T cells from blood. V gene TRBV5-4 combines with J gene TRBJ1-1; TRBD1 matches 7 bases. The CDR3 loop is CASSEEGGRHTEAFF. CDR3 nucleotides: TGTGCCAGCAGCGAAGAAGGGGGCAGACACACTGAAGCTTTCTTT.